A selection of T cell receptor beta chains follows, all from one sample in a study of blood T cell repertoires in COVID-19. Libraries were prepared by immunoSEQ multiplex PCR; TCRdb keeps only in-frame clonotypes and omits some of them. Of 390,000 or so clones in the sample, around 89% were seen once. The sequenced material came from PBMCs or T cells enriched from blood (not recorded which). These receptors originate from a man younger than 35 who had recovered from COVID-19. Both conserved end residues are part of each CDR3. The D gene is left open where the match is weak. The size field is filled for only some rows; it gives once, few, many or a size class.

TRBV3-1/TRBV3-2	TRBJ2-2	TRBD2	.	15	CASSQGREGTGELFF	TGTGCCAGCAGCCAAGGGCGGGAGGGCACCGGGGAGCTGTTTTTT
TRBV4-1	TRBJ2-3	TRBD2	.	20	CASSQSGTSGFYASADTQYF	TGCGCCAGCAGCCAATCCGGGACTAGCGGGTTCTATGCTAGCGCAGATACGCAGTATTTT
TRBV7-6	TRBJ2-2	TRBD2	.	19	CASSLAQSRRRGVTGELFF	TGTGCCAGCAGCTTAGCGCAATCTCGAAGGCGGGGGGTTACCGGGGAGCTGTTTTTT
TRBV7-2	TRBJ2-1	TRBD1	once	15	CASSPRDSPYNEQFF	TGTGCCAGCAGCCCCCGGGACAGCCCCTACAATGAGCAGTTCTTC
TRBV7-3	TRBJ2-7	.	.	14	CASSLLGGSYEQYF	TGTGCCAGCAGCCTCCTAGGCGGCTCCTACGAGCAGTACTTC
TRBV7-2	TRBJ1-2	TRBD1	.	14	CASSPQGQSYGYTF	TGTGCCAGCAGCCCCCAGGGACAGAGCTATGGCTACACCTTC
TRBV4-2	TRBJ2-2	TRBD1	.	16	CASSHPGTGITGELFF	TGTGCCAGCAGCCATCCCGGGACAGGGATCACCGGGGAGCTGTTTTTT
TRBV29-1	TRBJ1-2	.	.	15	CSVLGLDRDYYGYTF	TGCAGCGTTCTCGGACTGGACAGAGACTACTATGGCTACACCTTC
TRBV7-8	TRBJ1-1	TRBD1	.	13	CASSPRDRSEAFF	TGTGCCAGCAGCCCCAGGGACAGGTCAGAAGCTTTCTTT
TRBV28	TRBJ2-1	.	.	15	CASSLTEAGNNEQFF	TGTGCCAGCAGTTTAACGGAGGCGGGAAACAATGAGCAGTTCTTC
TRBV19	TRBJ1-1	TRBD1	.	14	CASSQTGPNTEAFF	TGTGCCAGTAGCCAGACAGGGCCGAACACTGAAGCTTTCTTT
TRBV14	TRBJ2-1	.	.	15	CASSHEGKVIDEQFF	TGTGCCAGCAGCCATGAGGGAAAAGTCATCGATGAGCAGTTCTTC
TRBV5-4	TRBJ2-1	.	.	13	CASSRDSHNEQFF	TGTGCCAGCAGCCGGGACTCACACAATGAGCAGTTCTTC
TRBV11-2	TRBJ2-7	TRBD2	.	17	CASSSIAKTSGRHEQYF	TGTGCCAGCAGCTCGATTGCTAAGACTAGCGGGAGGCACGAGCAGTACTTC
TRBV29-1	TRBJ2-5	TRBD2	few	16	CSVSGLAGAGQETQYF	TGCAGCGTCTCCGGACTAGCGGGCGCGGGCCAAGAGACCCAGTACTTC
TRBV6-5	TRBJ2-1	TRBD1	.	16	CASSYVFTQGAGEQFF	TGTGCCAGCAGTTACGTGTTTACACAGGGGGCTGGTGAGCAGTTCTTC
TRBV11-1	TRBJ1-1	.	.	13	CASSYGRGTEAFF	TGTGCCAGCAGCTATGGGAGAGGGACTGAAGCTTTCTTT
TRBV12-3/TRBV12-4	TRBJ1-1	.	.	12	CASSSPGTEAFF	TGTGCCAGCAGTTCCCCGGGTACTGAAGCTTTCTTT
TRBV7-8	TRBJ2-7	TRBD2	.	17	CASSPSPLGGRAYEQYF	TGTGCCAGCAGCCCTAGCCCCCTGGGCGGGAGGGCCTACGAGCAGTACTTC
TRBV6-5	TRBJ1-1	.	.	13	CASSYLENTEAFF	TGTGCCAGCAGTTACTTAGAGAACACTGAAGCTTTCTTT
TRBV10-3	TRBJ2-5	TRBD2	.	14	CAISGEGGEETQYF	TGTGCCATCAGTGGGGAGGGCGGGGAAGAGACCCAGTACTTC
TRBV7-3	TRBJ1-2	TRBD1	.	16	CASSSLPGQGPGGYTF	TGTGCCAGCAGTTCCCTTCCGGGACAGGGGCCGGGGGGCTACACCTTC
TRBV28	TRBJ1-2	TRBD1	.	17	CASSPYTGTEANYGYTF	TGTGCCAGCAGTCCGTATACCGGGACAGAAGCTAACTATGGCTACACCTTC
TRBV7-2	TRBJ2-1	.	.	17	CASSLIPTATFYNEQFF	TGTGCCAGCAGCTTAATCCCGACAGCTACATTTTACAATGAGCAGTTCTTC
TRBV18	TRBJ1-1	.	.	13	CASSSNSNTEAFF	TGTGCCAGCTCCAGCAACAGTAACACTGAAGCTTTCTTT
TRBV20-1	TRBJ2-7	TRBD2	.	14	CSASHPGTSYEQYF	TGCAGTGCTAGTCATCCCGGGACTAGCTACGAGCAGTACTTC
TRBV6-2/TRBV6-3	TRBJ2-5	.	.	15	CASSYGRGDQETQYF	TGTGCCAGCAGTTATGGCAGGGGCGATCAAGAGACCCAGTACTTC
TRBV7-2	TRBJ2-2	TRBD1	.	19	CASSLAQAGQGGSTGELFF	TGTGCCAGCAGCTTAGCGCAGGCGGGACAGGGAGGAAGCACCGGGGAGCTGTTTTTT
TRBV6-2/TRBV6-3	TRBJ2-1	TRBD2	.	15	CASSSGTSGSNEQFF	TGTGCCAGCAGCTCCGGGACTAGCGGGAGCAATGAGCAGTTCTTC
TRBV7-2	TRBJ2-1	TRBD2	.	14	CASSPSGTSDEQFF	TGTGCCAGCAGCCCATCCGGGACTAGCGATGAGCAGTTCTTC
TRBV28	TRBJ1-5	.	.	12	CAIRGGNQPQHF	TGTGCCATCCGTGGCGGGAATCAGCCCCAGCATTTT
TRBV12-3/TRBV12-4	TRBJ2-4	.	.	13	CASSYLSADIQYF	TGTGCCAGCAGTTACCTCTCAGCGGACATTCAGTACTTC
TRBV6-6	TRBJ1-2	TRBD1	.	12	CASKNRGRGYTF	TGTGCCAGCAAGAACAGGGGAAGAGGCTACACCTTC
TRBV7-3	TRBJ2-7	.	.	14	CASSITPGAYEQYF	TGTGCCAGCAGCATAACCCCGGGGGCCTACGAGCAGTACTTC
TRBV7-3	TRBJ2-1	.	.	12	CASSSRGNEQFF	TGTGCCAGCAGCTCCAGGGGCAATGAGCAGTTCTTC
TRBV6-5	TRBJ1-2	TRBD1	.	16	CASSYFSGTGLGGYTF	TGTGCCAGCAGTTACTTCTCCGGGACAGGTCTGGGTGGCTACACCTTC
TRBV14	TRBJ1-6	.	once	15	CASSPPGSYNSPLHF	TGTGCCAGCAGCCCCCCGGGCTCCTATAATTCACCCCTCCACTTT
TRBV14	TRBJ2-1	.	.	11	CASSHRGEQFF	TGTGCCAGCAGCCACCGAGGTGAGCAGTTCTTC
TRBV28	TRBJ1-5	.	.	18	CASSYFGGRREAQGSQHF	TGTGCCAGCAGTTATTTCGGAGGGCGACGGGAAGCGCAAGGGTCCCAGCATTTT
TRBV12-3/TRBV12-4	TRBJ2-3	TRBD2	.	12	CASSLSSGGGYF	TGTGCCAGCAGTTTATCGAGCGGGGGGGGTTATTTT
TRBV6-5	TRBJ1-2	.	.	14	CASNYGTGLYGYTF	TGTGCCAGCAACTACGGGACGGGACTCTATGGCTACACCTTC
TRBV4-2	TRBJ1-6	.	.	14	CASSQDREGSPLHF	TGTGCCAGCAGCCAAGACAGGGAGGGTTCACCCCTCCACTTT
TRBV10-3	TRBJ2-1	.	few	15	CAISEGSVGGNEQFF	TGTGCCATCAGTGAGGGCAGCGTAGGCGGCAATGAGCAGTTCTTC
TRBV6-5	TRBJ1-5	.	.	14	CASSYDSLNQPQHF	TGTGCCAGCAGTTACGACAGCTTGAATCAGCCCCAGCATTTT
TRBV27	TRBJ2-7	TRBD1	.	14	CASARGWETYEQYF	TGTGCCAGCGCCAGGGGGTGGGAAACGTACGAGCAGTACTTC
TRBV5-1	TRBJ2-2	TRBD1	.	17	CASSSPKGQGGTGELFF	TGCGCCAGCAGCTCTCCGAAGGGACAGGGTGGCACCGGGGAGCTGTTTTTT
TRBV7-9	TRBJ1-3	.	.	15	CASSLLGLTGNTIYF	TGTGCCAGCAGCTTACTGGGACTCACTGGAAACACCATATATTTT
TRBV6-5	TRBJ2-3	TRBD1	once	14	CASRRTGFTDTQYF	TGTGCCAGCAGGCGGACAGGGTTCACAGATACGCAGTATTTT
TRBV6-4	TRBJ2-3	.	.	14	CASSDGGATDTQYF	TGTGCCAGCAGTGACGGGGGGGCGACAGATACGCAGTATTTT
TRBV28	TRBJ2-4	TRBD2	.	21	CASSARVGTSGSHLAKNIQYF	TGTGCCAGCAGTGCCAGGGTCGGGACTAGCGGGAGCCACCTAGCCAAAAACATTCAGTACTTC
TRBV2	TRBJ1-5	TRBD1	.	16	CACLRDRGPSNQPQHF	TGTGCCTGCCTGAGGGACAGGGGGCCCAGCAATCAGCCCCAGCATTTT